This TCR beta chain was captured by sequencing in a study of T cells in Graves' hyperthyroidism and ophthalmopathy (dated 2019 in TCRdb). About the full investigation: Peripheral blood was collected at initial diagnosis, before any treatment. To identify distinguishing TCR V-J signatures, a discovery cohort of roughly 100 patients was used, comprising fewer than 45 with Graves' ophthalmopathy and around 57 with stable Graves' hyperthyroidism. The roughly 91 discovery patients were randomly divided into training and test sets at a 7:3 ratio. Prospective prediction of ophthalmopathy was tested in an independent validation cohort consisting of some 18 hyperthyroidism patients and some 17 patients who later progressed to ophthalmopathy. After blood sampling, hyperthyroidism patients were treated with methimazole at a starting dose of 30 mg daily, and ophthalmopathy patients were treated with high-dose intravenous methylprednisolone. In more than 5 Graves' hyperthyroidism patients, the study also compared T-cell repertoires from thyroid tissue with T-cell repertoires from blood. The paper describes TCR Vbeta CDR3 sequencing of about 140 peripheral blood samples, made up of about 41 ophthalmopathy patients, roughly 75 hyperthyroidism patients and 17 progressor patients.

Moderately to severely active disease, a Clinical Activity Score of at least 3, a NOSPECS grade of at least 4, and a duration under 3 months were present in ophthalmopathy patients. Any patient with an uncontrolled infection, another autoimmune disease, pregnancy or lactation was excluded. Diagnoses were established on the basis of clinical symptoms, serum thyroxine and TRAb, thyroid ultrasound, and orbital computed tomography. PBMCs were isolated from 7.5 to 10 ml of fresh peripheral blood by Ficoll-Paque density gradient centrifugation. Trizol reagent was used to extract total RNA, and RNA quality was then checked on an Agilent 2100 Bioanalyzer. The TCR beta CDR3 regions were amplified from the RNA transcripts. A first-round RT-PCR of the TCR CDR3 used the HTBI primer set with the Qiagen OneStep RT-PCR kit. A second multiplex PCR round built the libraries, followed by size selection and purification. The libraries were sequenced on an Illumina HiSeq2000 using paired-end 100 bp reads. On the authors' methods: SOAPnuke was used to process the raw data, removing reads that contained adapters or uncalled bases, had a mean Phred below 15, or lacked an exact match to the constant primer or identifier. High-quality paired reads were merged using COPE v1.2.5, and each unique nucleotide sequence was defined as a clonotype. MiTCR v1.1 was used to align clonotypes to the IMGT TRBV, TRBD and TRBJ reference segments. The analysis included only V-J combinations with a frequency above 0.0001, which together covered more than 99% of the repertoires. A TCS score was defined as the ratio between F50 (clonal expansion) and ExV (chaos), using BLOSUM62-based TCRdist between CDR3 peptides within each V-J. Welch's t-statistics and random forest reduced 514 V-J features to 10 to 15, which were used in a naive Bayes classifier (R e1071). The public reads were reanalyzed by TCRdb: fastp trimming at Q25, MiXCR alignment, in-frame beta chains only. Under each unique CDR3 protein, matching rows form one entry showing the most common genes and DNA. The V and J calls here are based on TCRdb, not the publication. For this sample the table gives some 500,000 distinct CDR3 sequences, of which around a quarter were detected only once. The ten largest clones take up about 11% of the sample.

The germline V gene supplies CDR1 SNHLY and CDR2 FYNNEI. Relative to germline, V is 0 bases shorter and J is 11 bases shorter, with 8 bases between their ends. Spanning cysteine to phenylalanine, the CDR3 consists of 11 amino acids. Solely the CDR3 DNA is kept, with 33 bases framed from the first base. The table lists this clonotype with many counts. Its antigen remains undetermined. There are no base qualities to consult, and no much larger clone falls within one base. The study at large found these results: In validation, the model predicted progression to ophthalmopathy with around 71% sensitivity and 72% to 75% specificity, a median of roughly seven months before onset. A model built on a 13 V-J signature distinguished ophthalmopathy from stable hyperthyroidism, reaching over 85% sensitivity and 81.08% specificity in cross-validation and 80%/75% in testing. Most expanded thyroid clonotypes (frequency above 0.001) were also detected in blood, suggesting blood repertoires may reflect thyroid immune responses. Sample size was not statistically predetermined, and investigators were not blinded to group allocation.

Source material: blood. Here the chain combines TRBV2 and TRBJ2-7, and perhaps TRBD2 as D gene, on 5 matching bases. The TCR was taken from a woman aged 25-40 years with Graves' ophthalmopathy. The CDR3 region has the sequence CASSEARAEYF. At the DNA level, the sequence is TGTGCCAGCAGTGAAGCGCGGGCTGAGTACTTC.